What follows describes a single TCR beta chain. The antigen is unknown. The data originate from a study of OX40 agonist ivuxolimab in advanced cancers. Turning to the study itself: Patients were under 90% male with ages roughly 23 to 79, mean about 54. A history of anti-PD-1, anti-PD-L1 or anti-CTLA-4 therapy was acceptable, and approximately 39% had some.

This table comes from immunoSEQ multiplex PCR, and its TCRdb copy is limited to in-frame clones, with some not included. This sample has about 66,000 clones, with less than 85% found just once. The CDR3 is 14 amino acids. The V gene end was trimmed by 0 bases and the J gene end by 7 bases; junction bases not matched to a gene: 0. The germline V gene has CDR1 SGDLS and CDR2 YYNGEE. General study results and limits: Certain nonresponding patients likewise had low normalized T-cell clonal expansion. Partial responders treated at 0.1-3.0 mg/kg exhibited clonal expansion among the lowest measured.

Sequenced here: CD4+ or CD8+ T cells sorted from blood, sampled in a trial of the OX40 agonist ivuxolimab. This TCR derives from an adult with an advanced solid tumor such as melanoma, head and neck, liver or kidney cancer. This sequence joins TRBV9 and TRBJ2-2, with 10 bases fitting TRBD1. The CDR3 coding sequence is TGTGCCAGCAGCGTAGGGGACAGGGGCGGGGAGCTGTTTTTT. Its translation is CASSVGDRGGELFF.